These T cell receptor beta chains were read from a single sample in a study of cytomegalovirus exposure and HLA in healthy donors. Sequenced by immunoSEQ multiplex PCR; TCRdb stores in-frame clones only, minus some. Of roughly 120,000 clones in the sample, approximately 90% were seen once. The sample was PBMCs. Receptors originate from a woman between 25 and 40 years old in good health and CMV-seropositive. CDR3s include the opening cysteine and the closing phenylalanine or tryptophan. The D gene is left open where the match is weak.

>15|TRBV27|TRBJ2-7|TRBD2
TGTGCCAGCAGCCCCACTAGCGGGAGGACTTGGGAGCAGTACTTC
CASSPTSGRTWEQYF
>12|TRBV6-1|TRBJ1-5|.
TGTGCCAGCAAACTTAGCAATCAGCCCCAGCATTTT
CASKLSNQPQHF
>15|TRBV9|TRBJ2-5|.
TGTGCCAGCAGCCCGCGGGACTTCTTGGGGGAGACCCAGTACTTC
CASSPRDFLGETQYF
>17|TRBV4-3|TRBJ1-6|TRBD1
TGCGCCAGCAGCCAAGTCCGTGGGACAGGGTTCGATTCACCCCTCCACTTT
CASSQVRGTGFDSPLHF
>13|TRBV29-1|TRBJ2-5|.
TGCAGCGTTGAACCCCCTAGTGATGAGACCCAGTACTTC
CSVEPPSDETQYF
>17|TRBV4-3|TRBJ1-5|.
TGCGCCAGCAGCCAAGATCTGATGGCAGGCCTCAATCAGCCCCAGCATTTT
CASSQDLMAGLNQPQHF
>13|TRBV29-1|TRBJ2-5|TRBD2
TGCAGCGTTGAAGAGGGGGGGAGAGAGACCCAGTACTTC
CSVEEGGRETQYF
>10|TRBV30|TRBJ2-1|.
TGTGCCTGGGGTACGCTAGAGCAGTTCTTC
CAWGTLEQFF
>13|TRBV10-3|TRBJ2-5|TRBD2
TGTGCCATCAGTCGACTAGCGGAAGAGACCCAGTACTTC
CAISRLAEETQYF
>15|TRBV7-6|TRBJ2-1|TRBD2
TGTGCCAGCAGCTCTCTAGCGGGGTATTACAATGAGCAGTTCTTC
CASSSLAGYYNEQFF
>14|TRBV27|TRBJ2-1|TRBD2
TGTGCCAGCAGTACCCGGGGGGGGCGCGGTGAGCAGTTCTTC
CASSTRGGRGEQFF
>14|TRBV5-4|TRBJ2-5|.
TGTGCCAGCAGCTTGACAGGTTGGCAAGAGACCCAGTACTTC
CASSLTGWQETQYF
>14|TRBV6-1|TRBJ2-1|TRBD2
TGTGCCACCGAGACTAGCGGAGGATACAATGAGCAGTTCTTC
CATETSGGYNEQFF
>14|TRBV9|TRBJ1-5|.
TGTGCCAGCCAGTCAGGACAGAACAATCAGCCCCAGCATTTT
CASQSGQNNQPQHF
>14|TRBV30|TRBJ2-1|TRBD2
TGTGCCTGGAGTCCGGGGGGAAGGTTTAATGAGCAGTTCTTC
CAWSPGGRFNEQFF
>15|TRBV9|TRBJ2-7|TRBD1
TGTGCCAGCAGCGTGCAACAGGGGGCTCTAGGCGAGCAGTACTTC
CASSVQQGALGEQYF
>17|TRBV4-3|TRBJ2-2|.
TGCGCCAGCAGCCAAGATTACAGAAAACCGAGCACCGGGGAGCTGTTTTTT
CASSQDYRKPSTGELFF
>14|TRBV4-2|TRBJ2-1|TRBD2
TGTGCCAGCAGAGGGGCGGGAGAGGCGAATGAGCAGTTCTTC
CASRGAGEANEQFF
>14|TRBV27|TRBJ2-5|TRBD2
TGTGCCAGCTCACTATGGGGGAGGGGAGAGACCCAGTACTTC
CASSLWGRGETQYF
>14|TRBV9|TRBJ2-3|.
TGTGCCAGCAGCGTTGGGCCCCTCACAGATACGCAGTATTTT
CASSVGPLTDTQYF
>12|TRBV5-4|TRBJ1-2|TRBD1
TGTGCCAGCAGCCGGGACAGGGGCGGCTACACCTTC
CASSRDRGGYTF